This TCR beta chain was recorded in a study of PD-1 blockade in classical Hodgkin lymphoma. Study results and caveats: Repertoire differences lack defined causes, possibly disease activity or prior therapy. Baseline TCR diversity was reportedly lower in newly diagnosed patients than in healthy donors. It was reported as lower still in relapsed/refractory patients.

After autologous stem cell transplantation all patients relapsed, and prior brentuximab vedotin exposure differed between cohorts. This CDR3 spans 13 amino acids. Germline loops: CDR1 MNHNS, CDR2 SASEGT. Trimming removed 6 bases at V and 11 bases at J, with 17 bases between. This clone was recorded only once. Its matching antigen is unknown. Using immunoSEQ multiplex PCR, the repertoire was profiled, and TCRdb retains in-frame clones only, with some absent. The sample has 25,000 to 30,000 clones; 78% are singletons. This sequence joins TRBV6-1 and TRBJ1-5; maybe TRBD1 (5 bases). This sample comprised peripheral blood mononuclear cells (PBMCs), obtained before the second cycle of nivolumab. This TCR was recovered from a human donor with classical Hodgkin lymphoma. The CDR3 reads CASRGEQRVAQHF. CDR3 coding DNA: TGTGCCAGCAGGGGGGAACAAAGGGTAGCCCAGCATTTT.